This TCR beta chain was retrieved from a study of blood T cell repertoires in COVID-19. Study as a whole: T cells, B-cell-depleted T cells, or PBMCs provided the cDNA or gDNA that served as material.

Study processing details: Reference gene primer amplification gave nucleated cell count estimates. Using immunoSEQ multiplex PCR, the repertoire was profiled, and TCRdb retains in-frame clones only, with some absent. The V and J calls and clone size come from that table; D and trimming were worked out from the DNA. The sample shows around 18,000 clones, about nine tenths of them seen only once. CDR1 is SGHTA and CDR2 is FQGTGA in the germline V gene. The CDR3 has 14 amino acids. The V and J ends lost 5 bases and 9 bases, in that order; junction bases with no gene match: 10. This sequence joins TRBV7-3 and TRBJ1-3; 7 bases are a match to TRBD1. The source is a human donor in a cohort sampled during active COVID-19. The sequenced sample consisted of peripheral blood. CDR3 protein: CASSRQGGGSTIYF. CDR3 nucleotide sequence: TGTGCCAGCAGCCGACAGGGCGGTGGGAGCACCATATATTTT.